One and the same sample provided the 13 T cell receptor beta chains below, sequenced in a study of cytomegalovirus exposure and HLA in healthy donors. It was with 60 Vbeta and 13 Jbeta primers that the PCR ran. Generated by immunoSEQ multiplex PCR, the TCRdb table keeps only in-frame clones and is missing some. The table shows around 230,000 clones, with more than 70% occurring only once. The sequencing input was PBMCs. These receptors were obtained from a boy between 5 and 17 years old in good health and CMV-seronegative.

The chain recombines TRBV5-1 with TRBJ1-1, with 12 positions matching TRBD1. The V gene's germline CDR1 is SGHRS and CDR2 YFSETQ. There are 16 residues in the CDR3. Germline trimming cut 1 base from V and 4 bases from J; bases unmatched to any gene: 5. CDR3 DNA sequence: TGCGCCAGCAGCTTGCTTGGGACAGGGGGCCGCACTGAAGCTTTCTTT. Translated: CASSLLGTGGRTEAFF.

The gene calls are TRBV20-1 and TRBJ2-5, with D possibly TRBD2 on 6 matching bases. Trimming shortened V by 3 bases and J by 4 bases, and 6 bases separated the two germline ends. This CDR3 spans 11 amino acids. The V gene's germline CDR1 is DFQATT and CDR2 SNEGSKA (reference sequence). CDR3 sequence (DNA): TGCAGTGCTAGCGGGAGAGAGACCCAGTACTTC. It specifies CSASGRETQYF.

This chain connects TRBV5-1 to TRBJ2-2, with D perhaps matching TRBD1 (6 bases). Trimming removed 5 bases from V and 3 bases from J, with 14 bases in between. Germline lookup yields CDR1 SGHRS and CDR2 YFSETQ. The CDR3 length is 15 residues. CDR3 region: CASSVLDSYTGELFF. DNA of the CDR3: TGCGCCAGCAGTGTATTGGACAGTTACACCGGGGAGCTGTTTTTT.

The CDR3 is CASSETAASGNTIYF. The DNA of the CDR3 is TGTGCCAGCAGCGAGACAGCCGCCTCTGGAAACACCATATATTTT. The chain is built from TRBV6-5 and TRBJ1-3, with D possibly being TRBD1 (5 bases). Germline CDR1 is MNHEY and CDR2 is SVGAGI. This CDR3 region has 15 residues. V lost 6 bases to trimming and J lost 0 bases, with 12 bases between them.

The rearrangement links TRBV11-2 to TRBJ2-5; D might be TRBD2 (6 bases). Germline CDR1 reads SGHAT; CDR2 reads FQNNGV. Trimming shortened V by 1 base and J by 5 bases, and 11 bases separated the two germline ends. CDR3 size: 14 residues. CDR3 loop: CASSLARGRETQYF. The CDR3 region has the DNA TGTGCCAGCAGCTTAGCACGGGGGAGGGAGACCCAGTACTTC.

In this sample, this clone turned up a few times. This chain joins TRBV19 and TRBJ1-1, with TRBD1 as a possible D gene (6 bases). Germline CDR1 and CDR2: LNHDA and SQIVND (reference sequence). The CDR3 loop spans 16 amino acids. Trimming cost V 5 bases and J 1 base, with 17 bases left between them. The CDR3 loop is CASSLAQGIGNTEAFF. The CDR3, as DNA: TGTGCCAGTAGTCTTGCTCAGGGGATTGGGAACACTGAAGCTTTCTTT.

This chain links TRBV30 with TRBJ2-3; TRBD1 is a possible D gene (6 bases). V was trimmed by 0 bases and J by 8 bases, leaving 9 bases between them. Per germline, CDR1 GTSNPN and CDR2 SVGIG (reference sequence). CDR3 length: 12 amino acids. This CDR3 is CAWSVARGTQYF. The CDR3, as DNA: TGTGCCTGGAGTGTCGCCAGGGGTACGCAGTATTTT.

This chain uses TRBV7-8 with TRBJ2-1, with 9 positions matching TRBD2. The CDR3 contains 14 residues. Germline trimming cut 5 bases from V and 6 bases from J; bases unmatched to any gene: 5. Germline V CDR1 and CDR2: SGHVS, FQNEAQ. CDR3 loop: CASSISGRRNEQFF. In nucleotides, the CDR3 is TGTGCCAGCAGCATTAGCGGGAGACGCAATGAGCAGTTCTTC.

This chain connects TRBV6-6 to TRBJ1-2; D not resolved. The germline V and J ends were trimmed by 6 bases and 4 bases, with 21 bases remaining between them. Per the germline V gene, CDR1 is MNHNY and CDR2 is SVGAGI (reference sequence). CDR3 size: 16 residues. CDR3 in DNA: TGTGCCAGCAGCGGTGTTACTTCGGGATCGGGCTATGGCTACACCTTC. Translated: CASSGVTSGSGYGYTF.

This clone was recorded only once. A read error may account for a junction end that differs from germline. The V gene is TRBV18, the J gene TRBJ2-1; D may be TRBD1 (6 bases). CDR3 length: 13 amino acids. Germline-derived CDR1 and CDR2 are KGHSH and LQKENI. CDR3 bases: TGTGCCAGTTCACCACCCAGGCGACAGGACCAGTTCTTC. Protein: CASSPPRRQDQFF.

The V gene is TRBV5-1, the J gene TRBJ2-5; 11 positions agree with TRBD1. The J call may be incorrect, as the DNA end agrees better with TRBJ2-7. The CDR3 loop spans 14 amino acids. The germline V gene encodes CDR1 SGHRS and CDR2 YFSETQ. The CDR3 DNA reads as TGCGCCAGCAGCAGGACAGGGGGCGGCTACGAGCAGTACTTC. Protein: CASSRTGGGYEQYF.

About this clone itself: The junction shows a germline mismatch at one end, possibly a read error. The V and J genes are TRBV6-4 and TRBJ1-5; D may be TRBD1 (5 bases). CDR3 size: 14 residues. Germline-derived CDR1 and CDR2 are MRHNA and SNTAGT. This chain's CDR3 is CASSDQGGNQLQHF. CDR3 coding DNA: TGTGCCAGCAGTGACCAGGGCGGAAATCAGCTCCAGCATTTT.

The sample holds one count of this clone. The gene calls are TRBV6-1 and TRBJ1-1; D unresolved. V lost 6 bases and J 1 base, leaving 15 bases between the germline ends. The germline gives CDR1 MNHNS, CDR2 SASEGT. The CDR3 length is 15 residues. The CDR3 region is CASSLVEGPNTEAFF. The CDR3 DNA sequence: TGTGCCAGCAGCCTGGTTGAGGGCCCGAACACTGAAGCTTTCTTT.